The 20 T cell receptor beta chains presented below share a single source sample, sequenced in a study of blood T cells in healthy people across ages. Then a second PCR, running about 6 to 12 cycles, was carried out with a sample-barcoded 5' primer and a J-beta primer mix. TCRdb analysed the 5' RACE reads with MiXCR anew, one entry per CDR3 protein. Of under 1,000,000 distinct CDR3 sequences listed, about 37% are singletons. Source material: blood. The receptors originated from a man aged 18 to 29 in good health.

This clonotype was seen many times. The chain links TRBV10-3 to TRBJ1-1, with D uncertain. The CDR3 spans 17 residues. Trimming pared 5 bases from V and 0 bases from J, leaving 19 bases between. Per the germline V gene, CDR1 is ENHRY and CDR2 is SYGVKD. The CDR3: CAISSQKYARMNTEAFF. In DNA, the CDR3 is TGTGCCATCAGTTCCCAAAAGTACGCGCGGATGAACACTGAAGCTTTCTTT.

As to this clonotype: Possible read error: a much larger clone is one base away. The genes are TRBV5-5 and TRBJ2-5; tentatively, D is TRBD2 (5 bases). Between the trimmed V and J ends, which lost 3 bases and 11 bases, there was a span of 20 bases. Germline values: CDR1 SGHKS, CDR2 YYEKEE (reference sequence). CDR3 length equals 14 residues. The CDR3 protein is CASSSYGLRDEQYF. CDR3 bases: TGTGCCAGCAGCTCCTACGGGCTCCGGGATGAGCAGTACTTC.

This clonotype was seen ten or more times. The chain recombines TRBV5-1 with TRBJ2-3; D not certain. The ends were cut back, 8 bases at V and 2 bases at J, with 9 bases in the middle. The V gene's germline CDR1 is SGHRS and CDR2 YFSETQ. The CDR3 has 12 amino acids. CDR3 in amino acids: CASRLNTDTQYF. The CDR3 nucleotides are TGCGCCAGTCGACTGAACACAGATACGCAGTATTTT.

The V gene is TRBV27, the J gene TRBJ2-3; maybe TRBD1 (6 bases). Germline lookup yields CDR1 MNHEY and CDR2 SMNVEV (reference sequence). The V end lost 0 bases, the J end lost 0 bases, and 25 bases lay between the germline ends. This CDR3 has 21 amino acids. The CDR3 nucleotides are TGTGCCAGCAGTTTATCGATTATCGACAGGACCCTCAACCTTAGCACAGATACGCAGTATTTT. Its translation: CASSLSIIDRTLNLSTDTQYF.

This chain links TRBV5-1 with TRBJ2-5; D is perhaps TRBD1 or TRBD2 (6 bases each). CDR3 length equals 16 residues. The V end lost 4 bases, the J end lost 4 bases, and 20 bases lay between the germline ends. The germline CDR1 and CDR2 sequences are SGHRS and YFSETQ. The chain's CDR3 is CASSPILRGVGETQYF. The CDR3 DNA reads TGCGCCAGCAGCCCGATTCTAAGGGGGGTCGGAGAGACCCAGTACTTC. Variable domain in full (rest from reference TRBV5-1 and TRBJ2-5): KAGVTQTPRYLIKTRGQQVTLSCSPISGHRSVSWYQQTPGQGLQFLFEYFSETQRNKGNFPGRFSGRQFSNSRSEMNVSTLELGDSALYLCASSPILRGVGETQYFGPGTRLLVL.

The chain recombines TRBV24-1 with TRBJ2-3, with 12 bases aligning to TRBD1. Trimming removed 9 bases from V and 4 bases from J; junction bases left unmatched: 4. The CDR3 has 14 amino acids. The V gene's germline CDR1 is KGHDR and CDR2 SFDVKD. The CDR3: CATAGTGGADTQYF. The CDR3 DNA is TGTGCCACCGCGGGGACAGGGGGCGCAGATACGCAGTATTTT.

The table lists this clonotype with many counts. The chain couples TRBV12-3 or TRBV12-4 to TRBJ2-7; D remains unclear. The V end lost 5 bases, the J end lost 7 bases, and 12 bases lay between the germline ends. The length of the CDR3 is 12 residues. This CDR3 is CASSLHNQEQYF. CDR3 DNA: TGTGCCAGCAGTCTCCACAACCAGGAGCAGTACTTC.

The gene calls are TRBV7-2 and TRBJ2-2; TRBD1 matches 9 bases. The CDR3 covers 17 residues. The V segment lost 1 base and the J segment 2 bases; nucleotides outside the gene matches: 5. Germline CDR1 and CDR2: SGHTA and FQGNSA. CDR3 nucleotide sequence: TGTGCCAGCAGCTTAGTTCACAGGGGGCTAAACACCGGGGAGCTGTTTTTT. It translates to CASSLVHRGLNTGELFF. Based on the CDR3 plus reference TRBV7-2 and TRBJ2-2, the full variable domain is GAGVSQSPSNKVTEKGKDVELRCDPISGHTALYWYRQSLGQGLEFLIYFQGNSAPDKSGLPSDRFSAERTGGSVSTLTIQRTQQEDSAVYLCASSLVHRGLNTGELFFGEGSRLTVL.

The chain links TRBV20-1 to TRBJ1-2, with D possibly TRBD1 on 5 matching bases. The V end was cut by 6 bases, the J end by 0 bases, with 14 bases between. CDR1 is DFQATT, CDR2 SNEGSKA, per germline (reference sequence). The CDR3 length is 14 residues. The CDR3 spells CSATTDPANYGYTF. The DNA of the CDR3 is TGCAGTGCCACGACAGACCCTGCTAACTATGGCTACACCTTC.

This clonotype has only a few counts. The CDR3 region is CASSLVRTGIMNTEAFF. The CDR3 DNA is TGTGCCAGCAGCTTAGTAAGGACAGGGATCATGAACACTGAAGCTTTCTTT. This chain uses TRBV7-8 with TRBJ1-1, with 8 bases lining up with TRBD1. Germline CDR1 is SGHVS and CDR2 is FQNEAQ. With 1 base clipped from V and 0 bases from J, the junction kept 7 bases outside the gene matches. The CDR3 length is 17 residues.

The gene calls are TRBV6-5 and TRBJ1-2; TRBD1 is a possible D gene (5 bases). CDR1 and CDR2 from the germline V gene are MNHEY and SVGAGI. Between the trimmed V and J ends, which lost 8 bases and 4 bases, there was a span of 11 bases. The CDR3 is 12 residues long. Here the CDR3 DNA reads TGTGCCAGCGCGGAGACAGCCTATGGCTACACCTTC. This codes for CASAETAYGYTF.

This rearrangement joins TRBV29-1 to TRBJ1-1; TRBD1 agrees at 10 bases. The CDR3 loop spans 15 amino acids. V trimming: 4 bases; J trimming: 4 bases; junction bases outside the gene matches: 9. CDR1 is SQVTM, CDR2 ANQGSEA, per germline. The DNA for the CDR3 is TGCAGCGTTGGAGAAAGGGACAGGGGCCCCACTGAAGCTTTCTTT. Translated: CSVGERDRGPTEAFF.

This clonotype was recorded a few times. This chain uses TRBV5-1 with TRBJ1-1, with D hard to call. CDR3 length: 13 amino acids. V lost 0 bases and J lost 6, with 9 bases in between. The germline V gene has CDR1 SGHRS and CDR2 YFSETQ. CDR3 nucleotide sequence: TGCGCCAGCAGCTTGGGGCAGCAGGCTGAAGCTTTCTTT. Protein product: CASSLGQQAEAFF.

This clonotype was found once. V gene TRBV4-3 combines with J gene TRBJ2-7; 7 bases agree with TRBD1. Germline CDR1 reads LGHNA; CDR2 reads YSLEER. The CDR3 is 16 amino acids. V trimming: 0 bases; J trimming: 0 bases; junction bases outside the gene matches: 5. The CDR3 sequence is CASSQDLQGSSYEQYF. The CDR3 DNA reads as TGCGCCAGCAGCCAAGATCTACAGGGGAGCTCCTACGAGCAGTACTTC.

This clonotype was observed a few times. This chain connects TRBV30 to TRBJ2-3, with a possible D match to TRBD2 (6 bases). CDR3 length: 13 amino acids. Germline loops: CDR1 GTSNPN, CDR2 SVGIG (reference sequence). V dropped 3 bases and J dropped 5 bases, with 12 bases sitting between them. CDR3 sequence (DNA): TGTGCCTGGAGACCCGGGGGAGGAGATACGCAGTATTTT. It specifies CAWRPGGGDTQYF.

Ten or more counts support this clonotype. CDR3 in amino acids: CASSSPTGSYGYTF. The CDR3 DNA sequence: TGTGCCAGCAGCTCTCCGACAGGGTCCTATGGCTACACCTTC. The chain employs TRBV7-2 and TRBJ1-2; 7 positions agree with TRBD1. The CDR3 has 14 residues. J was trimmed by 4 bases and V by 4 bases; bases with no gene match: 6. Per germline, CDR1 SGHTA and CDR2 FQGNSA.

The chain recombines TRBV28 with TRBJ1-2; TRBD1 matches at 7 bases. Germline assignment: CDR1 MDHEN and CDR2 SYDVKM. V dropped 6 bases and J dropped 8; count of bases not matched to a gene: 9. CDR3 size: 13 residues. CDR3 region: CASRTGARVGYTF. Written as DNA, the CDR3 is TGTGCCAGCAGAACAGGGGCCCGGGTCGGCTACACCTTC.

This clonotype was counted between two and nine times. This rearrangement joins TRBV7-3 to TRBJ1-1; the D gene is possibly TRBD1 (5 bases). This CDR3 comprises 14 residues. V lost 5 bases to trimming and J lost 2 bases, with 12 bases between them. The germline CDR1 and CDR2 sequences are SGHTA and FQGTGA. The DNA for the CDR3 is TGTGCCAGCAGCGCGACAGCCTTAAACACTGAAGCTTTCTTT. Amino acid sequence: CASSATALNTEAFF. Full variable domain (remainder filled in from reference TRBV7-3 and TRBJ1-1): GAGVSQTPSNKVTEKGKYVELRCDPISGHTALYWYRQSLGQGPEFLIYFQGTGAADDSGLPNDRFFAVRPEGSVSTLKIQRTERGDSAVYLCASSATALNTEAFFGQGTRLTVV.

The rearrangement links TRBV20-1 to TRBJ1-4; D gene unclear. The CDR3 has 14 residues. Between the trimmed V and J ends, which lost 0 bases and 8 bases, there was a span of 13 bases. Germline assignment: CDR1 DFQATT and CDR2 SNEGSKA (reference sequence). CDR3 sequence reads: CSARDPGSGEKLFF. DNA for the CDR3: TGCAGTGCTAGAGATCCGGGGTCGGGGGAAAAACTGTTTTTT.

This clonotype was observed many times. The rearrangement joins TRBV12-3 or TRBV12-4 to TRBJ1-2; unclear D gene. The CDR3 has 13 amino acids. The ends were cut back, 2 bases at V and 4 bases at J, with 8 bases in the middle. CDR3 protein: CASSLSTAYGYTF. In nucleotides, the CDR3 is TGTGCCAGCAGTTTATCTACCGCCTATGGCTACACCTTC.